This TCR beta chain was retrieved from a study of Ad26.COV2.S vaccination and SARS-CoV-2 variants. Study observations and caveats: Relative to placebo recipients, vaccine recipients exhibited elevated spike-specific TCR breadth. Substantial post-vaccination breadth of spike-specific CD8+ and CD4+ T cell responses was reported. Comparable non-spike TCR breadth was observed in vaccine and placebo recipients.

Details on this clone: Antigen unknown.

Generated by immunoSEQ multiplex PCR, the TCRdb table keeps only in-frame clones and is missing some. This sample has about 400,000 clones; approximately 87% occur once, and the top ten carry approximately 4%. As for treatment: about 20 received Ad26.COV2.S at low or high dose, single or two shots; about 5 received placebo; per-sample allocation not given. Collection of the samples took place on day 63 after the first injection of vaccine or placebo. Donation was by an adult aged 18-55 years who was in Boston. Germline V gene data show CDR1 as KGHSH and CDR2 as LQKENI. The CDR3 is made up of 14 amino acids. With 5 bases removed from V and 4 bases from J, the gap between germline ends came to 14 bases.

The sequencing here drew on peripheral blood, taken in a trial of Ad26.COV2.S vaccine versus placebo. The gene calls are TRBV18 and TRBJ1-2; a possible D gene is TRBD1 (5 bases). The TCR was taken from a person between 18 and 60 years old who received the Ad26.COV2.S COVID-19 vaccine or a placebo. CDR3 in DNA: TGTGCCAGCTCAGTGGCCCGGCAGGGCTATGGCTACACCTTC. It is translated as CASSVARQGYGYTF.